This TCR beta chain was identified during a study of radiation and T cells in renal cell carcinoma. Study-level results: From baseline, blood top tumor clonotypes peaked at 2 weeks post-radiation.

In the case of this clone: Its matching antigen is unknown. The junction differs from germline at one of its ends, possibly a read error.

Generated by immunoSEQ multiplex PCR, the TCRdb table keeps only in-frame clones and is missing some. The table lists some 150,000 clones, 70% to 90% of them singletons. Time point indicated: baseline pretreatment blood. Treatment denoted: 15 Gy SBRT to primary tumor, nephrectomy 4 weeks later. This specimen was blood, taken from a patient whose treatment included radiotherapy and nephrectomy. The sequence was collected from a woman between 45 and 60 years old with renal cell carcinoma.

The CDR3 DNA reads TGTGCCAGCAGAGAAGGGGGGGCCCACACAGATACGCAGTATTTT. This sequence encodes CASREGGAHTDTQYF. The chain is built from TRBV2 and TRBJ2-3; weak D call: TRBD2 (7 bases). CDR1 and CDR2 (germline): SNHLY, FYNNEI. This CDR3 spans 15 amino acids.